The T cell receptor (beta chain) described here comes from a study of blood T cell repertoires in COVID-19. Study-level background: Samples of COVID-19 (acute and convalescent) were obtained from the United States, Italy and Spain.

Sequenced by immunoSEQ multiplex PCR; TCRdb stores in-frame clones only, minus some. This table holds about 97,000 clones, over 75% found once. CDR3 length: 13 residues. From germline, CDR1 is SEHNR and CDR2 FQNEAQ (reference sequence). The V gene lost 4 bases and the J gene lost 9 bases, with 13 bases spanning the gap. The sequence derives from a human donor in a cohort sampled during active COVID-19. The chain carries TRBV7-9 and TRBJ1-5; D possibly corresponds to TRBD1 (6 bases). Sequenced: peripheral blood. CDR3 sequence reads: CASSYQGSRPQHF. The CDR3 region has the DNA TGTGCCAGCAGCTACCAGGGGTCTCGGCCCCAGCATTTT.